This entry features one T cell receptor beta chain sequence. This entry is derived from a study of T-cell reconstitution after alpha-beta-depleted transplantation in children. The CDR3 is made up of 22 amino acids. Germline values: CDR1 SGHAT, CDR2 FQDESV (reference sequence). The J segment lost 3 bases and the V segment lost 0 bases, leaving 17 bases of the junction unmatched. The authors prepared the TCRbeta library with unique molecular identifiers. TCRdb analysed the PCR reads with MiXCR anew, one entry per CDR3 protein. In the table there are 450,000 to 600,000 distinct CDR3 sequences, less than 35% of which are singletons.

The sequence derives from a human donor who donated a stem cell graft to a child with aplastic anemia. The V call is TRBV11-1, the J call TRBJ2-1; 13 bases are shared with TRBD2. The input for sequencing was PBMCs from the stem cell graft donor, taken from the stem cell graft. The CDR3 coding sequence is TGTGCCAGCAGCTTAGCGCTCGGAGCGGGACTAGCGGGACCAAGTAACTACAATGAGCAGTTCTTC. This encodes CASSLALGAGLAGPSNYNEQFF.